These 23 T cell receptor beta chains share one sample of origin, sequenced in a study of blood T cell repertoires in COVID-19. TCRdb keeps only in-frame clones here, not all; method: immunoSEQ multiplex PCR. The data hold fewer than 350,000 clones, with 85% observed a single time. The sample taken for sequencing was peripheral blood. Receptors originate from a woman between 45 and 60 years old with active or convalescent COVID-19.

The chain combines TRBV7-9 with TRBJ2-7; TRBD2 is a possible D gene (5 bases). CDR1 and CDR2 (germline): SEHNR, FQNEAQ (reference sequence). This CDR3 has 13 amino acids. V was pared by 5 bases and J by 5 bases, with 13 bases between. CDR3 amino acids: CASSRRWGHEQYF. CDR3 bases: TGTGCCAGCAGCCGGAGGTGGGGTCACGAGCAGTACTTC. Together with reference TRBV7-9 and TRBJ2-7, the CDR3 gives the full variable domain: DTGVSQNPRHKITKRGQNVTFRCDPISEHNRLYWYRQTLGQGPEFLTYFQNEAQLEKSRLLSDRFSAERPKGSFSTLEIQRTEQGDSAMYLCASSRRWGHEQYFGPGTRLTVT.

The rearrangement links TRBV5-1 to TRBJ2-1, with 9 bases lining up with TRBD2. CDR1 is SGHRS and CDR2 is YFSETQ in the germline V gene. The V segment lost 5 bases and the J segment 5 bases; nucleotides outside the gene matches: 14. CDR3 length: 17 amino acids. The CDR3 region is CASSLPSGTLRNNEQFF. In nucleotides, the CDR3 is TGCGCCAGCAGTCTTCCTAGCGGGACCCTTCGAAACAATGAGCAGTTCTTC.

This clone was seen just once. This chain joins TRBV28 and TRBJ1-2; D might be TRBD1 (6 bases). CDR3 length equals 16 residues. Between the trimmed V and J ends, which lost 2 bases and 7 bases, there was a span of 20 bases. Germline CDR1 and CDR2: MDHEN and SYDVKM. CDR3 residues: CASSLGEGLRGGGYTF. CDR3 nucleotide sequence: TGTGCCAGCAGTTTAGGAGAAGGCCTAAGGGGGGGTGGCTACACCTTC.

The count of this clone is one. CDR3 loop: CASSIVAGYSNQPQHF. DNA of the CDR3: TGTGCCAGTAGTATAGTAGCGGGGTATAGCAATCAGCCCCAGCATTTT. This chain links TRBV19 with TRBJ1-5; D gene ambiguous. This CDR3 is built from 16 residues. Germline-derived CDR1 and CDR2 are LNHDA and SQIVND (reference sequence). Trimming cost V 1 base and J 0 bases, with 10 bases left between them.

DNA for the CDR3: TGTGCCAGCAGCCACAGCGGGCAGAGCACAGATACGCAGTATTTT. Its translation: CASSHSGQSTDTQYF. The chain carries TRBV11-1 and TRBJ2-3; D might be TRBD2 (6 bases). In germline, CDR1 is SGHAT, CDR2 FQDESV (reference sequence). The V gene lost 5 bases and the J gene lost 0 bases, with 12 bases spanning the gap. This CDR3 is 15 amino acids long. Combining the CDR3 with reference TRBV11-1 and TRBJ2-3 gives the whole variable domain EAEVAQSPRYKITEKSQAVAFWCDPISGHATLYWYRQILGQGPELLVQFQDESVVDDSQLPKDRFSAERLKGVDSTLKIQPAELGDSAMYLCASSHSGQSTDTQYFGPGTRLTVL.

This clone has just a few counts. The chain carries TRBV7-8 and TRBJ2-3; a weak D match, TRBD2 (7 bases). This CDR3 is built from 16 residues. The V gene's germline CDR1 is SGHVS and CDR2 FQNEAQ. Trimming removed 3 bases at V and 7 bases at J, with 20 bases between. The DNA of the CDR3 is TGTGCCAGCAGCTTCCCCGGCGGGAGAGGGGGGAATACGCAGTATTTT. It translates to CASSFPGGRGGNTQYF.

This chain connects TRBV10-1 to TRBJ1-1; 8 nucleotides agree with TRBD1. CDR3 length equals 17 residues. The germline V gene has CDR1 WNHNN and CDR2 SYGVQD (reference sequence). V lost 2 bases to trimming and J lost 1 base; unmatched junction nucleotides: 9. The CDR3 region has the DNA TGCGCCAGCAGTGAGAAGACAGGGGTGGGGAGGAACACTGAAGCTTTCTTT. It encodes CASSEKTGVGRNTEAFF.

V and J are TRBV5-6 and TRBJ2-2; 9 nucleotides align to TRBD2. The V gene's germline CDR1 is SGHDT and CDR2 YYEEEE. Trimming cost V 5 bases and J 0 bases; bases outside gene matches: 11. The CDR3 is 18 amino acids. The CDR3 nucleotides are TGTGCCAGCAGGACTTTAGCGGGAGAGGGGACGAACACCGGGGAGCTGTTTTTT. Translated: CASRTLAGEGTNTGELFF.

The V call is TRBV9, the J call TRBJ2-6, with TRBD1 as a possible D gene (5 bases). Trimming took off 3 bases at V and 1 base at J, with 23 bases between the two ends. There are 20 residues in the CDR3. CDR1 is SGDLS and CDR2 is YYNGEE in the germline V gene. The CDR3 DNA is TGTGCCAGCAGCGAGCCCGTCCACAGGTCTGGTTCGTCTGGGGCCAACGTCCTGACTTTC. As protein: CASSEPVHRSGSSGANVLTF.

This clone was picked up one time. The rearrangement links TRBV12-5 to TRBJ2-4, with D tentatively TRBD1 (6 bases). This CDR3 region has 14 residues. CDR1 LGHNT and CDR2 FRNRAP come from the germline V gene. Deletions cut 1 base from V and 6 bases from J, with 10 bases between. CDR3 sequence reads: CASGLGQDSNIQYF. The CDR3 coding sequence is TGTGCTAGTGGTTTGGGACAGGACTCAAACATTCAGTACTTC.

The V gene is TRBV6-6, the J gene TRBJ1-1, with 8 bases fitting TRBD1. The germline CDR1 and CDR2 sequences are MNHNY and SVGAGI (reference sequence). V lost 10 bases and J lost 1; bases outside the gene matches: 8. This CDR3 region has 14 residues. This CDR3 reads CAILETGENTEAFF. DNA of the CDR3: TGTGCCATTCTAGAGACAGGGGAGAACACTGAAGCTTTCTTT.

The V gene is TRBV11-2, the J gene TRBJ2-3; TRBD2 matches 7 bases. The CDR3 consists of 15 residues. CDR1 and CDR2 from the germline V gene are SGHAT and FQNNGV. J gave up 6 bases and V 5 bases, and 11 bases lay outside the gene matches. In nucleotides, the CDR3 is TGTGCCAGCAGCCGCCCCGGACTAGGTACGGATACGCAGTATTTT. This codes for CASSRPGLGTDTQYF. The variable domain in full, with the rest retrieved from reference TRBV11-2 and TRBJ2-3, is EAGVAQSPRYKIIEKRQSVAFWCNPISGHATLYWYQQILGQGPKLLIQFQNNGVVDDSQLPKDRFSAERLKGVDSTLKIQPAKLEDSAVYLCASSRPGLGTDTQYFGPGTRLTVL.

V and J are TRBV5-1 and TRBJ2-6; 8 bases are a match to TRBD1. Germline CDR1 is SGHRS and CDR2 is YFSETQ. The CDR3 covers 18 residues. The ends lost 4 bases at V and 1 base at J; junction bases unmatched: 10. The CDR3 sequence: CASSAGTGGLSGANVLTF. The CDR3 region has the DNA TGCGCCAGCAGCGCCGGGACAGGAGGTCTATCTGGGGCCAACGTCCTGACTTTC.

The J gene is TRBJ1-1, the V gene TRBV7-8; no firm D call. CDR1 is SGHVS, CDR2 FQNEAQ, per germline. V was cut by 0 bases and J by 7 bases, with 9 bases left in between. This CDR3 region has 13 residues. For the CDR3, the DNA is TGTGCCAGCAGCTTAGCGGTCAGTGATGAAGCTTTCTTT. Amino acid sequence: CASSLAVSDEAFF. Combining the CDR3 with reference TRBV7-8 and TRBJ1-1 gives the whole variable domain GAGVSQSPRYKVAKRGQDVALRCDPISGHVSLFWYQQALGQGPEFLTYFQNEAQLDKSGLPSDRFFAERPEGSVSTLKIQRTQQEDSAVYLCASSLAVSDEAFFGQGTRLTVV.

The chain joins TRBV20-1 to TRBJ2-3; the match to TRBD1 covers 7 bases. Germline-derived CDR1 and CDR2 are DFQATT and SNEGSKA (reference sequence). V was pared by 3 bases and J by 2 bases, with 5 bases of the junction left unmatched. The CDR3 has 14 residues. The CDR3 nucleotides read TGCAGTGCTAGTCCGGGACAGATCACAGATACGCAGTATTTT. Its translation is CSASPGQITDTQYF.

This CDR3 is CASSQGASGNTGELFF. The CDR3 DNA follows: TGCGCCAGCAGCCAAGGGGCTAGCGGGAACACCGGGGAGCTGTTTTTT. The gene calls are TRBV4-1 and TRBJ2-2, with 7 bases aligning to TRBD2. The V gene end was trimmed by 1 base and the J gene end by 1 base; junction bases not matched to a gene: 3. From germline, CDR1 is MGHRA and CDR2 YSYEKL. The CDR3 sequence is 16 residues long.

This clone was counted between two and nine times. The chain combines TRBV2 with TRBJ1-5; D remains unclear. The V end was cut by 3 bases, the J end by 4 bases, with 7 bases between. CDR1 is SNHLY, CDR2 FYNNEI, per germline. The CDR3 has 13 residues. In DNA, the CDR3 is TGTGCCAGCAGTGATCCGGGTAATCAGCCCCAGCATTTT. Translating gives CASSDPGNQPQHF.

This clone has just one count. The V gene is TRBV3-1 (or the pseudogene TRBV3-2), the J gene TRBJ2-2; D remains unclear. There are 12 residues in the CDR3. The germline V and J ends were trimmed by 3 bases and 7 bases, with 6 bases remaining between them. The germline gives CDR1 LGHDT, CDR2 YNNKEL (reference sequence). The CDR3, as DNA: TGTGCCAGCAGCCACCAAAACGGGGAGCTGTTTTTT. Translated, it gives CASSHQNGELFF.

This clone was seen more than once but under ten times. The chain couples TRBV5-4 to TRBJ2-1; the match to TRBD2 covers 14 bases. Germline loops: CDR1 SGHNT, CDR2 YYREEE (reference sequence). V lost 5 bases and J lost 10; bases outside the gene matches: 11. This CDR3 is 16 amino acids long. The CDR3 DNA follows: TGTGCCAGCAGTCCCCCGGGACTAGCGGGAGTAGACGAGCAGTTCTTC. Its translation is CASSPPGLAGVDEQFF.

A single count supports this clone. V gene TRBV11-2 combines with J gene TRBJ2-2, with 10 bases fitting TRBD2. V was pared by 0 bases and J by 4 bases, with 8 bases of the junction left unmatched. Germline V gene lookup returns CDR1 SGHAT and CDR2 FQNNGV. The CDR3 runs to 18 residues. This CDR3 reads CASSLDPQREGSTGELFF. CDR3 nucleotides: TGTGCCAGCAGCTTAGATCCTCAGCGGGAGGGATCCACCGGGGAGCTGTTTTTT.

The rearrangement uses TRBV5-5 and TRBJ1-3; the D is unclear. The CDR3 has 15 residues. The V end was cut by 0 bases, the J end by 1 base, with 8 bases between. Looked up from germline, CDR1 is SGHKS and CDR2 is YYEKEE (reference sequence). This CDR3 reads CASSLAGSSGNTIYF. The CDR3 coding sequence is TGTGCCAGCAGCTTGGCCGGGTCGTCTGGAAACACCATATATTTT.

This chain joins TRBV27 and TRBJ2-5; possible D gene TRBD2, 6 bases. Deletions cut 5 bases from V and 1 base from J, with 11 bases between. Germline V CDR1 and CDR2: MNHEY, SMNVEV (reference sequence). This CDR3 contains 14 residues. The CDR3, as DNA: TGTGCCAGCAGTCAAGCGGGTTCCCAAGAGACCCAGTACTTC. Protein product: CASSQAGSQETQYF.

The J gene is TRBJ2-3, the V gene TRBV20-1, with D tentatively TRBD2 (6 bases). In germline, CDR1 is DFQATT, CDR2 SNEGSKA (reference sequence). V lost 3 bases to trimming and J lost 3 bases, with 19 bases between them. The CDR3 runs 16 residues. The CDR3 loop is CSASPLGGGGTDTQYF. In DNA form, the CDR3 reads TGCAGTGCTAGTCCTCTCGGGGGAGGCGGGACAGATACGCAGTATTTT.